The 8 T cell receptor beta chains reported below all come from one sample, sequenced in a study of blood T cell repertoires in COVID-19. Assay: immunoSEQ multiplex PCR; the TCRdb copy retains only in-frame clones and omits some. The data show 140,000 or so clones, around 87% seen once. Material: peripheral blood. The receptors stem from a human donor in a cohort sampled during active COVID-19.

V is TRBV4-1 and J is TRBJ1-1; a possible D gene is TRBD1 (6 bases). Looked up from germline, CDR1 is MGHRA and CDR2 is YSYEKL. V shed 8 bases and J shed 4 bases, with 17 bases lying between them. The CDR3 has 14 residues. CDR3 region: CASGFGAGATEAFF. The CDR3 bases are TGCGCCAGCGGCTTTGGGGCAGGGGCCACTGAAGCTTTCTTT.

This rearrangement joins TRBV9 to TRBJ2-7, with D possibly matching TRBD1 (6 bases). Germline CDR1 SGDLS, CDR2 YYNGEE. V was cut by 3 bases and J by 2 bases, with 24 bases left in between. The CDR3 is 18 amino acids. As DNA, the CDR3 is TGTGCCAGCAGCGGAGGGTTCTCTCGAGGGGGTAGACCCTACGAGCAGTACTTC. Translated: CASSGGFSRGGRPYEQYF.

V gene TRBV9 combines with J gene TRBJ2-7; TRBD2 might be the D (7 bases). The CDR3 has 16 residues. CDR1 SGDLS and CDR2 YYNGEE come from the germline V gene. V was cut by 2 bases and J by 2 bases, with 17 bases left in between. In DNA form, the CDR3 reads TGTGCCAGCAGCGTTGCCCCCCGGGGGGACACCTACGAGCAGTACTTC. Its translation: CASSVAPRGDTYEQYF.

J is TRBJ1-1 and V is TRBV28; D is unresolved. V was cut by 6 bases and J by 0 bases, with 17 bases left in between. Germline V gene data show CDR1 as MDHEN and CDR2 as SYDVKM. The CDR3 is 16 residues long. Written as DNA, the CDR3 is TGTGCCAGCAGCAAGGCGGGAGGTGTAATGAACACTGAAGCTTTCTTT. Its translation is CASSKAGGVMNTEAFF. Variable domain in full (rest from reference TRBV28 and TRBJ1-1): DVKVTQSSRYLVKRTGEKVFLECVQDMDHENMFWYRQDPGLGLRLIYFSYDVKMKEKGDIPEGYSVSREKKERFSLILESASTNQTSMYLCASSKAGGVMNTEAFFGQGTRLTVV.

This clone was counted once. The gene calls are TRBV15 and TRBJ2-5, with no clear D. This CDR3 contains 16 residues. Germline loops: CDR1 LNHNV, CDR2 YYDKDF (reference sequence). V lost 3 bases, J lost 1 base, and 15 bases lay in between. The CDR3 spells CATSSSSQAPQETQYF. The CDR3 region has the DNA TGTGCCACCAGCAGCTCATCGCAAGCACCCCAAGAGACCCAGTACTTC. Full variable domain (rest looked up from reference TRBV15 and TRBJ2-5): DAMVIQNPRYQVTQFGKPVTLSCSQTLNHNVMYWYQQKSSQAPKLLFHYYDKDFNNEADTPDNFQSRRPNTSFCFLDIRSPGLGDTAMYLCATSSSSQAPQETQYFGPGTRLLVL.

Regarding this clone: In the same sample, other DNA sequences code for this CDR3. The chain recombines TRBV7-2 with TRBJ2-7, with a possible D match to TRBD2 (6 bases). CDR1 is SGHTA and CDR2 is FQGNSA in the germline V gene. There are 13 residues in the CDR3. V was trimmed by 1 base and J by 4 bases, leaving 8 bases between them. CDR3 sequence (DNA): TGTGCCAGCAGCTTAGAAGGAGGGTACGAGCAGTACTTC. This gives the protein CASSLEGGYEQYF. Full variable domain (rest looked up from reference TRBV7-2 and TRBJ2-7): GAGVSQSPSNKVTEKGKDVELRCDPISGHTALYWYRQSLGQGLEFLIYFQGNSAPDKSGLPSDRFSAERTGGSVSTLTIQRTQQEDSAVYLCASSLEGGYEQYFGPGTRLTVT.

CDR3 coding DNA: TGTGCCAGCAGTTTATGGGCCCCTCGGGGCAGGGAGGGCAATCAGCCCCAGCATTTT. Protein sequence: CASSLWAPRGREGNQPQHF. The V and J genes are TRBV28 and TRBJ1-5; a possible D gene is TRBD1 (5 bases). CDR1 and CDR2 (germline): MDHEN, SYDVKM. V was shortened by 0 bases and J by 2 bases, with 20 bases between the two germline ends. This CDR3 contains 19 residues.

The V and J genes are TRBV7-2 and TRBJ2-3; D is undetermined. Between the trimmed V and J ends, which lost 3 bases and 5 bases, there was a span of 12 bases. The CDR3 is made up of 14 amino acids. Looked up from germline, CDR1 is SGHTA and CDR2 is FQGNSA. Written as DNA, the CDR3 is TGTGCCAGCAGCTTCAGGCCTCGCCAAGATACGCAGTATTTT. This encodes CASSFRPRQDTQYF.